The subject of this entry is one T cell receptor (beta chain). Its antigen is currently unknown. With 60 Vbeta and 13 Jbeta primers, the PCR was carried out. The table came from immunoSEQ multiplex PCR; TCRdb's copy has only in-frame clones and leaves some out. This table has fewer than 200,000 clones, roughly 72% appearing once. This sample was included in a study of cytomegalovirus exposure and HLA in healthy donors. Study-wide results and caveats: Later genetic work tied a missense DCLRE1C variant to beta-chain V and J trimming. Reports indicated that the classifier achieved high specificity and sensitivity in diagnosing cytomegalovirus status. 150 or so TCR beta chains were listed as cytomegalovirus-associated. Most likely, a cluster of highly shared sequence variants arose as a sequencing artifact.

Germline CDR1 is SGDLS and CDR2 is YYNGEE. The CDR3 length is 17 residues. V was pared by 3 bases and J by 4 bases, with 6 bases of the junction left unmatched. The chain links TRBV9 to TRBJ2-1, with 14 bases identical to TRBD2. Sequencing was done on a sample of PBMCs. The sequence derives from a man in his forties in good health and CMV-seropositive. CDR3 sequence reads: CASSGGLAGGQYNEQFF. CDR3 coding DNA: TGTGCCAGCAGCGGAGGACTAGCGGGGGGCCAATACAATGAGCAGTTCTTC.